This T cell receptor beta chain was profiled in a study of blood T cell repertoires in COVID-19. CDR1 is LGHDT and CDR2 is YNNKEL in the germline V gene (reference sequence). The CDR3 is 15 amino acids. The V and J ends lost 4 bases and 5 bases, in that order; junction bases with no gene match: 6. This table comes from immunoSEQ multiplex PCR, and its TCRdb copy is limited to in-frame clones, with some not included. The data contain around 37,000 clones, around 90% of them singletons. This chain uses TRBV3-1 (or the pseudogene TRBV3-2) with TRBJ1-4; TRBD1 matches at 8 bases. The sequenced sample consisted of peripheral blood. The sequence was collected from a man in his sixties with active or convalescent COVID-19. The CDR3 coding sequence is TGTGCCAGCAGCCTGATGACAGGGGCCAATGAAAAACTGTTTTTT. Translated, it gives CASSLMTGANEKLFF.